The next 9 T cell receptor beta chains were all read from a single sample in a study of early T cells in non-severe SARS-CoV-2 infection. TCRdb analysed the 5' RACE reads with MiXCR anew, one entry per CDR3 protein. The data contain under 35,000 distinct CDR3 sequences, less than 7% of them seen just once; the ten biggest clones take up around 23%. The material sequenced was whole blood. Receptors were obtained from an adult who was a healthcare worker with PCR-confirmed SARS-CoV-2 infection or an uninfected control (not recorded which).

The rearrangement joins TRBV5-1 to TRBJ2-7; 8 nucleotides match TRBD2. The germline V gene encodes CDR1 SGHRS and CDR2 YFSETQ. V shed 4 bases and J 2 bases; nucleotides not matched to a gene: 5. This CDR3 region has 14 residues. The CDR3 region is CASSPTSGTYEQYF. CDR3 coding DNA: TGCGCCAGCAGCCCAACTAGCGGCACCTACGAGCAGTACTTC.

This clonotype appeared many times. The chain carries TRBV5-1 and TRBJ2-7, with 10 bases that match TRBD2. The CDR3 has 14 residues. Germline CDR1 is SGHRS and CDR2 is YFSETQ. After removal of 3 bases from V and 3 bases from J, the junction contained 3 bases not matched to a gene. CDR3 nucleotides: TGCGCCAGCAGCTCTAGCGGGGGAGACTACGAGCAGTACTTC. Translation: CASSSSGGDYEQYF.

This clonotype showed up many times. V usage is TRBV11-2 and J usage is TRBJ1-4, with D possibly being TRBD1 (6 bases). Germline V gene data show CDR1 as SGHAT and CDR2 as FQNNGV. V was shortened by 3 bases and J by 7 bases, with 15 bases between the two germline ends. CDR3 length: 15 amino acids. For the CDR3, the DNA is TGTGCCAGCAGCTTCCAGGCAGGGGCGAGTGAAAAACTGTTTTTT. Amino acid sequence: CASSFQAGASEKLFF.

This clonotype was picked up many times. This chain joins TRBV3-1 and TRBJ2-5; no definite D call. V lost 0 bases, J lost 1 base, and 15 bases lay in between. The CDR3 contains 17 residues. Germline V gives CDR1 LGHDT, CDR2 YNNKEL (reference sequence). The CDR3 DNA is TGTGCCAGCAGCCAAGATTACCTTCCCGGGCCCCAAGAGACCCAGTACTTC. Amino acid sequence: CASSQDYLPGPQETQYF.

This clonotype was detected ten times or more. The chain couples TRBV6-2 or TRBV6-3 to TRBJ2-1; 8 bases agree with TRBD2. With V trimmed by 5 bases and J by 14 bases, 8 bases remained unmatched. The germline V gene has CDR1 MNHEY and CDR2 SVGEGT. The CDR3 covers 12 residues. CDR3 bases: TGTGCCAGCAGTGGCCTTAGCGGGGTTAAGTTCTTC. Translating gives CASSGLSGVKFF.

The CDR3 coding sequence is TGTGCCAGCAGCTTAAGAGAGCTCGAGGCGCAGTATTTT. Amino acid sequence: CASSLRELEAQYF. V is TRBV7-9 and J is TRBJ2-3; no firm D call. The CDR3 loop spans 13 amino acids. Germline CDR1 reads SEHNR; CDR2 reads FQNEAQ (reference sequence). V was trimmed by 2 bases and J by 10 bases, leaving 13 bases between them. The whole variable domain, filled in from reference TRBV7-9 and TRBJ2-3, reads DTGVSQNPRHKITKRGQNVTFRCDPISEHNRLYWYRQTLGQGPEFLTYFQNEAQLEKSRLLSDRFSAERPKGSFSTLEIQRTEQGDSAMYLCASSLRELEAQYFGPGTRLTVL.

The sample holds many counts of this clonotype. J is TRBJ2-7 and V is TRBV11-3, with 7 bases fitting TRBD1. The CDR3 runs 15 residues. Trimming at V came to 3 bases and at J to 2 bases, leaving 7 bases not matched to a gene. Per germline, CDR1 SGHNT and CDR2 YENEEA. Here the CDR3 DNA reads TGTGCCAGCAGCTTCACAGGGGCGAGTACCTACGAGCAGTACTTC. Protein: CASSFTGASTYEQYF.

This clonotype was seen repeatedly, ten times or more. J is TRBJ2-5 and V is TRBV6-5; 10 positions match TRBD1. There are 15 residues in the CDR3. V lost 2 bases and J lost 3; bases outside the gene matches: 3. Germline values: CDR1 MNHEY, CDR2 SVGAGI. Here the CDR3 DNA reads TGTGCCAGCAGTTACACAGGACAGGGGGAAGAGACCCAGTACTTC. Protein sequence: CASSYTGQGEETQYF.

This clonotype was found a few times. This chain links TRBV3-1 with TRBJ1-3, with a weak D call TRBD1 (5 bases). V lost 3 bases and J lost 2, with 14 bases in between. This CDR3 has 16 residues. Germline V gives CDR1 LGHDT, CDR2 YNNKEL (reference sequence). CDR3 sequence (DNA): TGTGCCAGCAGCCACGGCTGGGGACGGACTGGAAACACCATATATTTT. Its protein product is CASSHGWGRTGNTIYF.